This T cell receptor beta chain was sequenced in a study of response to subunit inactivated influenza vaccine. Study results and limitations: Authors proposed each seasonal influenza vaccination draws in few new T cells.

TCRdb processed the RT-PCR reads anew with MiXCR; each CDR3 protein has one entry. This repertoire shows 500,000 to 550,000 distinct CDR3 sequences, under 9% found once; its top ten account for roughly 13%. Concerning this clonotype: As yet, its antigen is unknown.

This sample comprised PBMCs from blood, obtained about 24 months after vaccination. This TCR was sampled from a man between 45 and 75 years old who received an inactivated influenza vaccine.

The CDR3 DNA sequence: TGTGCCAGCTCTCCAGAGCGGGGAGGGAGCTCCTACGAGCAGTACTTC. Translated, it gives CASSPERGGSSYEQYF. The rearrangement joins TRBV18 to TRBJ2-7, with 7 positions matching TRBD2. The V gene's germline CDR1 is KGHSH and CDR2 LQKENI. The J segment lost 0 bases and the V segment lost 6 bases, leaving 11 bases of the junction unmatched. This CDR3 contains 16 residues.